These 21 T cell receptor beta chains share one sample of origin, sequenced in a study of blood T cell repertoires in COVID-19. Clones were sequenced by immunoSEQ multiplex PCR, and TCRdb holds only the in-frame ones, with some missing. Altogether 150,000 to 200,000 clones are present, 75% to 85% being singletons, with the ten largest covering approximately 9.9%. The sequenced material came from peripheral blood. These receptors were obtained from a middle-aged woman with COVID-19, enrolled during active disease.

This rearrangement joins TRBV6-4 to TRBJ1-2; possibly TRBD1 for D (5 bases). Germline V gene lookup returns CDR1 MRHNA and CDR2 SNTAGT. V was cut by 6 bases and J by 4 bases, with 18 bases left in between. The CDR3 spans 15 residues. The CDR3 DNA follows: TGTGCCAGCAGCCCCTCAGGGCCAGGGTCCTATGGCTACACCTTC. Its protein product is CASSPSGPGSYGYTF.

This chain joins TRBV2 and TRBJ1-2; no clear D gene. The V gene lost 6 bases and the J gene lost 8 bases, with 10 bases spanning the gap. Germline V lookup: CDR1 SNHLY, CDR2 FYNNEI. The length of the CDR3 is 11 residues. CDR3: CASRAKSGYTF. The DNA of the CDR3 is TGTGCCAGCAGAGCGAAATCCGGCTACACCTTC.

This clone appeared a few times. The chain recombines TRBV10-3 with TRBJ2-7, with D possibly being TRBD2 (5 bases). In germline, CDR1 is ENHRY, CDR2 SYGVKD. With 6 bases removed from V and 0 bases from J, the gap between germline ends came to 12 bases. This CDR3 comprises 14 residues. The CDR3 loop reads CAIRRDGSSYEQYV. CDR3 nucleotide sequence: TGTGCCATCAGGCGCGATGGGAGCTCCTACGAGCAGTACGTC.

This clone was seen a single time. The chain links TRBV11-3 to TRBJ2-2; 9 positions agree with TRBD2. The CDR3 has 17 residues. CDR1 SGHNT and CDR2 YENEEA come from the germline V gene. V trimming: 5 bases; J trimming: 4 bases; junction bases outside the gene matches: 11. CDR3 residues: CASSPPLGAGGTGELFF. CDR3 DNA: TGTGCCAGCAGCCCCCCTTTGGGAGCGGGGGGCACCGGGGAGCTGTTTTTT.

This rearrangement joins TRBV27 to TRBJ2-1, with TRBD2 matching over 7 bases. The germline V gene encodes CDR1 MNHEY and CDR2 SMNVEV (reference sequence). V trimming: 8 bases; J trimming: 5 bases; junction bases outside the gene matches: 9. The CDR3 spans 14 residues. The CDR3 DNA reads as TGTGCCAGCGGCTGGGGGGGGGTTAACAATGAGCAGTTCTTC. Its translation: CASGWGGVNNEQFF.

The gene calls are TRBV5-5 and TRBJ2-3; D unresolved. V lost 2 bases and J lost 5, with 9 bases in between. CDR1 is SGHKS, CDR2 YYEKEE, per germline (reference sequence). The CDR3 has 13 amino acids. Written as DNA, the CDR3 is TGTGCCAGCAGCTTTCTTTCACTAGATACGCAGTATTTT. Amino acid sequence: CASSFLSLDTQYF. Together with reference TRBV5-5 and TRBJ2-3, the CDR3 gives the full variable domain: DAGVTQSPTHLIKTRGQQVTLRCSPISGHKSVSWYQQVLGQGPQFIFQYYEKEERGRGNFPDRFSARQFPNYSSELNVNALLLGDSALYLCASSFLSLDTQYFGPGTRLTVL.

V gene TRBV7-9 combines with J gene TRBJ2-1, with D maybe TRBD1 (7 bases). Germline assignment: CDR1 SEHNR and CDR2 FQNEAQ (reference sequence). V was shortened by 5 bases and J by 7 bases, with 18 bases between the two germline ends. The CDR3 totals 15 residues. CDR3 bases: TGTGCCAGCAGCCCGCAGGGGGGACAGCTAAATGAGCAGTTCTTC. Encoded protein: CASSPQGGQLNEQFF.

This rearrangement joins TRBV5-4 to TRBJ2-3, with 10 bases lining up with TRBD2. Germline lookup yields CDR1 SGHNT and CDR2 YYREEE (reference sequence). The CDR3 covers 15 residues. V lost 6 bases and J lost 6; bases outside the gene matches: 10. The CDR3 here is CASTKSGGALDTQYF. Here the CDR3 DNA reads TGTGCCAGCACGAAAAGCGGGGGGGCATTGGATACGCAGTATTTT. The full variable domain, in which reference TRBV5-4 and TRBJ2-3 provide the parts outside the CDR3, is ETGVTQSPTHLIKTRGQQVTLRCSSQSGHNTVSWYQQALGQGPQFIFQYYREEENGRGNFPPRFSGLQFPNYSSELNVNALELDDSALYLCASTKSGGALDTQYFGPGTRLTVL.

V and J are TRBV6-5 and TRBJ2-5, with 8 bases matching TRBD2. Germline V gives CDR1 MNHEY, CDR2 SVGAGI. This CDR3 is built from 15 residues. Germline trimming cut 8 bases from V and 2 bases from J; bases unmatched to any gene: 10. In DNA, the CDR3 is TGTGCCAGCTCTGGGGCGGGGGGACAACAAGAGACCCAGTACTTC. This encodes CASSGAGGQQETQYF.

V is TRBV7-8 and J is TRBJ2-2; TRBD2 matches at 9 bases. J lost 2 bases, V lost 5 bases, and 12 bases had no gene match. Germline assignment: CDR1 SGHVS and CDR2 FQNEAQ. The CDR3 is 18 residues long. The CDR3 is CASSPRASGRPNTGELFF. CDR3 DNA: TGTGCCAGCAGCCCCCGGGCCAGCGGGAGGCCCAACACCGGGGAGCTGTTTTTT.

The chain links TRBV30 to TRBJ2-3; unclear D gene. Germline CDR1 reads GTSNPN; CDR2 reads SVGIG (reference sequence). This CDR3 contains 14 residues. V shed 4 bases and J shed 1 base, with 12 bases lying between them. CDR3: CAWTNGMGTDTQYF. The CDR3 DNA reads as TGTGCCTGGACTAATGGTATGGGCACAGATACGCAGTATTTT. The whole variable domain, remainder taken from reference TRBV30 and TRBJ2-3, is SQTIHQWPATLVQPVGSPLSLECTVEGTSNPNLYWYRQAAGRGLQLLFYSVGIGQISSEVPQNLSASRPQDRQFILSSKKLLLSDSGFYLCAWTNGMGTDTQYFGPGTRLTVL.

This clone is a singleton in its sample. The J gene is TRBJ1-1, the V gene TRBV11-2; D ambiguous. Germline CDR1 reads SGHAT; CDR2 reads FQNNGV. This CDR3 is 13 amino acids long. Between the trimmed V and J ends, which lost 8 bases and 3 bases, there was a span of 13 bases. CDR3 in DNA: TGTGCCAGCGGCCCTCGTGACTACACTGAAGCTTTCTTT. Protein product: CASGPRDYTEAFF.

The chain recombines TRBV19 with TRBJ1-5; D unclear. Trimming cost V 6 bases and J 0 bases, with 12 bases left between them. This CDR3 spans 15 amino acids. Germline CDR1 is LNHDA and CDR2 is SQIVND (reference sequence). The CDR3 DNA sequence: TGTGCCAGTAGCCCCGTTTTCAGTAGCAATCAGCCCCAGCATTTT. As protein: CASSPVFSSNQPQHF.

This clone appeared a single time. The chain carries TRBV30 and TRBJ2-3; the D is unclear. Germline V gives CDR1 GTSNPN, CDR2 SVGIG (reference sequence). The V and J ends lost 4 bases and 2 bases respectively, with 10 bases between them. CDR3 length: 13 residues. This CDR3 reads CAWNIAHTDTQYF. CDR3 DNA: TGTGCCTGGAATATAGCTCACACAGATACGCAGTATTTT. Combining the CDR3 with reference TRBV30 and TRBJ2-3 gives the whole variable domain SQTIHQWPATLVQPVGSPLSLECTVEGTSNPNLYWYRQAAGRGLQLLFYSVGIGQISSEVPQNLSASRPQDRQFILSSKKLLLSDSGFYLCAWNIAHTDTQYFGPGTRLTVL.

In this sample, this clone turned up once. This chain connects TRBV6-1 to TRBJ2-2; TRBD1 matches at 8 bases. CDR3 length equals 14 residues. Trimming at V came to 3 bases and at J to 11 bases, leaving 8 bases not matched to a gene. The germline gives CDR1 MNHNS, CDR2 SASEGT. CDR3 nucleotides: TGTGCCAGCAGTGATTGGACAGGGAAGGGTGAGCTGTTTTTT. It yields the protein CASSDWTGKGELFF.

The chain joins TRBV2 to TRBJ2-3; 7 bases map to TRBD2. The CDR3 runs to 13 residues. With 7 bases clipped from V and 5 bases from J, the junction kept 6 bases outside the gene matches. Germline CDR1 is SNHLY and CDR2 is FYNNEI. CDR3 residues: CASIESGGDTQYF. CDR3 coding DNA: TGTGCCAGCATCGAGTCGGGGGGAGATACGCAGTATTTT.

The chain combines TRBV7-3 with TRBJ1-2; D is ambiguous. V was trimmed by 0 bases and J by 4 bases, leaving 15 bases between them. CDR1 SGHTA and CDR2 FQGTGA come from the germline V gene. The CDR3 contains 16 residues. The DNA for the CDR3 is TGTGCCAGCAGCTTAACGTCCGGCTCCCCGGGCTATGGCTACACCTTC. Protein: CASSLTSGSPGYGYTF.

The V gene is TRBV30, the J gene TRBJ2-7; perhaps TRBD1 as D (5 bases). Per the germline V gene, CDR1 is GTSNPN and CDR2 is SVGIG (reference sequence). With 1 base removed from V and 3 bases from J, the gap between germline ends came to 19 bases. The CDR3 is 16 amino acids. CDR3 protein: CAWSGSRGSRIYEQYV. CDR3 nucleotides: TGTGCCTGGAGTGGGTCAAGGGGCAGTCGAATCTACGAGCAGTACGTC.

CDR3 coding DNA: TGCGCCAGCAGCCCGCGTGGGGCAAACACTGAAGCTTTCTTT. It translates to CASSPRGANTEAFF. V is TRBV4-1 and J is TRBJ1-1; D might be TRBD1 (5 bases). The CDR3 is 14 amino acids. Germline CDR1 reads MGHRA; CDR2 reads YSYEKL. The V end was cut by 4 bases, the J end by 2 bases, with 11 bases between.

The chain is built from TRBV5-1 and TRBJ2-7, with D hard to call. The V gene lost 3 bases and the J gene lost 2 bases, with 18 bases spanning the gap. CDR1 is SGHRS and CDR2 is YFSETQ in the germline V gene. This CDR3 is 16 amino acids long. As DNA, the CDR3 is TGCGCCAGCAGCTCCTCCGGGTTTTCAAACCCCTACGAGCAGTACTTC. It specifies CASSSSGFSNPYEQYF. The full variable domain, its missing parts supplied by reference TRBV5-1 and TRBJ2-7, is KAGVTQTPRYLIKTRGQQVTLSCSPISGHRSVSWYQQTPGQGLQFLFEYFSETQRNKGNFPGRFSGRQFSNSRSEMNVSTLELGDSALYLCASSSSGFSNPYEQYFGPGTRLTVT.

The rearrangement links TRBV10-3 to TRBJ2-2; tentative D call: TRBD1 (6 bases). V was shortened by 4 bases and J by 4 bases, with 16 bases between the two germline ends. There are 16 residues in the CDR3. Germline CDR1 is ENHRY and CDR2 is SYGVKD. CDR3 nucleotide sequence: TGTGCCATCAGTGCGTTTCCAGGGGCAAGCACCGGGGAGCTGTTTTTT. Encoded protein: CAISAFPGASTGELFF.